Below are 27 T cell receptor beta chains sequenced from a single sample in a study of blood T cell repertoires in COVID-19. Using immunoSEQ multiplex PCR, the repertoire was profiled, and TCRdb retains in-frame clones only, with some absent. The table includes under 200,000 clones, 75% to 90% detected once. What was sequenced was PBMCs or T cells enriched from blood (not recorded which). Every receptor here comes from a woman between 18 and 29 years old who had recovered from COVID-19.

The chain combines TRBV28 with TRBJ2-7; TRBD2 matches at 11 bases. Germline V gene lookup returns CDR1 MDHEN and CDR2 SYDVKM. J was trimmed by 2 bases and V by 6 bases; bases with no gene match: 6. The CDR3 length is 15 residues. The DNA of the CDR3 is TGTGCCAGCAGCCTGCTAGCGGGAGGCCCCTACGAGCAGTACTTC. Translation gives CASSLLAGGPYEQYF. The variable domain in full, completed from reference TRBV28 and TRBJ2-7, reads DVKVTQSSRYLVKRTGEKVFLECVQDMDHENMFWYRQDPGLGLRLIYFSYDVKMKEKGDIPEGYSVSREKKERFSLILESASTNQTSMYLCASSLLAGGPYEQYFGPGTRLTVT.

This sequence joins TRBV18 and TRBJ1-1, with 7 bases that match TRBD1. The CDR3 is 15 amino acids. The trim removed 6 bases at V and 3 bases at J, leaving 10 bases unmatched. Germline V gives CDR1 KGHSH, CDR2 LQKENI. CDR3 in amino acids: CASSPLQGSDTEAFF. The DNA for the CDR3 is TGTGCCAGCTCCCCCTTACAGGGGTCCGACACTGAAGCTTTCTTT.

This chain joins TRBV11-2 and TRBJ2-7, with TRBD2 matching 7 bases. Per germline, CDR1 SGHAT and CDR2 FQNNGV. The CDR3 spans 15 residues. V lost 4 bases to trimming and J lost 2 bases; unmatched junction nucleotides: 8. The CDR3 DNA reads TGTGCCAGCAGCTCGGGCGGCGGGGGAACCTACGAGCAGTACTTC. Protein sequence: CASSSGGGGTYEQYF. The full variable domain, with the rest looked up from reference TRBV11-2 and TRBJ2-7, is EAGVAQSPRYKIIEKRQSVAFWCNPISGHATLYWYQQILGQGPKLLIQFQNNGVVDDSQLPKDRFSAERLKGVDSTLKIQPAKLEDSAVYLCASSSGGGGTYEQYFGPGTRLTVT.

This chain joins TRBV19 and TRBJ2-7, with 8 bases that match TRBD1. V lost 5 bases, J lost 3 bases, and 6 bases stayed unmatched. The CDR3 consists of 14 residues. Germline lookup yields CDR1 LNHDA and CDR2 SQIVND (reference sequence). The CDR3 is CASSSGQGFYEQYF. DNA of the CDR3: TGTGCCAGTAGTTCAGGACAGGGATTCTACGAGCAGTACTTC.

The genes are TRBV2 and TRBJ1-5; no clear D. The V gene lost 7 bases and the J gene lost 5 bases, with 15 bases spanning the gap. The CDR3 is made up of 14 amino acids. The germline gives CDR1 SNHLY, CDR2 FYNNEI. The CDR3 sequence: CASTLNPQDQPQHF. As DNA, the CDR3 is TGTGCCAGCACTTTAAACCCCCAGGATCAGCCCCAGCATTTT. Variable domain in full (rest from reference TRBV2 and TRBJ1-5): EPEVTQTPSHQVTQMGQEVILRCVPISNHLYFYWYRQILGQKVEFLVSFYNNEISEKSEIFDDQFSVERPDGSNFTLKIRSTKLEDSAMYFCASTLNPQDQPQHFGDGTRLSIL.

V gene TRBV7-9 combines with J gene TRBJ2-1, with 12 bases matching TRBD2. Germline V gene lookup returns CDR1 SEHNR and CDR2 FQNEAQ (reference sequence). The length of the CDR3 is 15 residues. V shed 3 bases, J shed 9 bases, and the junction held 6 bases outside the gene matches. CDR3 amino acids: CASSFGLAGTFEQFF. The CDR3 DNA reads as TGTGCCAGCAGCTTCGGACTAGCGGGAACGTTTGAGCAGTTCTTC.

The chain combines TRBV6-1 with TRBJ2-1; possibly TRBD1 for D (6 bases). This CDR3 has 17 amino acids. CDR1 is MNHNS, CDR2 SASEGT, per germline. Trimming took off 4 bases at V and 0 bases at J, with 16 bases between the two ends. The CDR3 here is CASSGDDRPSSYNEQFF. The CDR3 nucleotides read TGTGCCAGCAGTGGCGACGACAGGCCGAGCTCCTACAATGAGCAGTTCTTC.

The CDR3 loop is CASSPPVEIENEQFF. For the CDR3, the DNA is TGCGCCAGCAGCCCCCCGGTGGAGATAGAGAATGAGCAGTTCTTC. The rearrangement links TRBV5-1 to TRBJ2-1, with D hard to call. The CDR3 length is 15 residues. V lost 4 bases to trimming and J lost 7 bases, with 18 bases between them. The germline CDR1 and CDR2 sequences are SGHRS and YFSETQ.

The chain carries TRBV9 and TRBJ2-3, with 7 bases that match TRBD1. Trimming at V came to 4 bases and at J to 0 bases, leaving 8 bases not matched to a gene. This CDR3 spans 16 amino acids. Germline V gene lookup returns CDR1 SGDLS and CDR2 YYNGEE. Written as DNA, the CDR3 is TGTGCCAGCAGCCATTTCTCGGGACAGAGCACAGATACGCAGTATTTT. Amino acid sequence: CASSHFSGQSTDTQYF.

V is TRBV7-2 and J is TRBJ1-2; 9 positions match TRBD1. Germline V gives CDR1 SGHTA, CDR2 FQGNSA. This CDR3 contains 14 residues. With 2 bases clipped from V and 8 bases from J, the junction kept 6 bases outside the gene matches. The CDR3 DNA reads as TGTGCCAGCAGCTTACCCGGGACAGGGCCGGGCTACACCTTC. Its translation: CASSLPGTGPGYTF. The complete variable domain, with remaining parts taken from reference TRBV7-2 and TRBJ1-2, reads GAGVSQSPSNKVTEKGKDVELRCDPISGHTALYWYRQSLGQGLEFLIYFQGNSAPDKSGLPSDRFSAERTGGSVSTLTIQRTQQEDSAVYLCASSLPGTGPGYTFGSGTRLTVV.

The chain carries TRBV5-4 and TRBJ2-2; 7 nucleotides line up with TRBD1. This CDR3 has 14 amino acids. Germline assignment: CDR1 SGHNT and CDR2 YYREEE (reference sequence). J gave up 6 bases and V 3 bases, and 5 bases lay outside the gene matches. The DNA of the CDR3 is TGTGCCAGCAGCTCACAGGGGAAGGCCGGGGAGCTGTTTTTT. Residues: CASSSQGKAGELFF.

The CDR3 DNA is TGCGCCAGCAGCGGGCGTAGTGGGTTGGAGAACACCGGGGAGCTGTTTTTT. It codes for CASSGRSGLENTGELFF. This chain uses TRBV5-1 with TRBJ2-2; D uncertain. Deletions cut 4 bases from V and 1 base from J, with 17 bases between. This CDR3 has 17 residues. Germline V CDR1 and CDR2: SGHRS, YFSETQ.

This sequence joins TRBV12-3 or TRBV12-4 and TRBJ1-2; D gene ambiguous. Trimming took off 3 bases at V and 10 bases at J, with 9 bases between the two ends. This CDR3 spans 11 amino acids. The CDR3 loop reads CASSFNIAYTF. The CDR3 DNA reads as TGTGCCAGCAGTTTTAACATCGCCTACACCTTC.

This chain joins TRBV21-1 and TRBJ2-7; the D segment call TRBD2 is taken from the table without a DNA check. TRBV21-1 constitutes a pseudogene. The CDR3 has 15 residues. DNA for the CDR3: TGTGCCAGCAGCAATACGGGAGGGCTCTACTACGAGCAGTACTTC. This sequence encodes CASSNTGGLYYEQYF.

This chain connects TRBV19 to TRBJ2-1; D remains unclear. V gave up 6 bases and J gave up 6 bases, with 12 bases separating them. This CDR3 has 13 residues. Germline CDR1 is LNHDA and CDR2 is SQIVND (reference sequence). The CDR3 sequence: CASRPLDSNEQFF. The CDR3 coding sequence is TGTGCCAGTAGACCCCTCGACTCCAATGAGCAGTTCTTC.

In its sample, this clone was seen a few times. This chain's CDR3 is CASRGTGGLGEQYF. The CDR3 DNA reads TGTGCCAGCAGAGGGACAGGGGGCCTTGGGGAGCAGTACTTC. This chain uses TRBV28 with TRBJ2-7; 12 positions agree with TRBD1. The germline CDR1 and CDR2 sequences are MDHEN and SYDVKM. CDR3 length: 14 residues. J gave up 7 bases and V 6 bases, and 7 bases lay outside the gene matches.

V usage is TRBV19 and J usage is TRBJ1-5, with TRBD1 matching over 9 bases. Germline V gene data show CDR1 as LNHDA and CDR2 as SQIVND (reference sequence). The CDR3 runs to 13 residues. J was trimmed by 7 bases and V by 7 bases; bases with no gene match: 5. The CDR3 loop reads CASTTGGTQPQHF. CDR3 DNA: TGTGCCAGTACCACAGGGGGCACCCAGCCCCAGCATTTT.

V is TRBV5-6 and J is TRBJ2-7; 8 bases align to TRBD2. The V gene's germline CDR1 is SGHDT and CDR2 YYEEEE. Trimming cost V 5 bases and J 4 bases; bases outside gene matches: 11. The CDR3 covers 15 residues. CDR3 region: CASSPGLAPTYEQYF. CDR3 coding DNA: TGTGCCAGCAGTCCAGGACTAGCTCCTACTTACGAGCAGTACTTC.

The chain uses TRBV6-2 or TRBV6-3 and TRBJ1-5, with 7 bases aligning to TRBD1. The CDR3 spans 20 residues. Trimming cost V 0 bases and J 0 bases; bases outside gene matches: 14. Germline CDR1 is MNHEY and CDR2 is SVGEGT. CDR3 loop: CASSYSYGTEVSYSNQPQHF. The DNA of the CDR3 is TGTGCCAGCAGTTACTCATACGGGACAGAGGTCTCTTATAGCAATCAGCCCCAGCATTTT.

The J gene is TRBJ2-1, the V gene TRBV28; 12 nucleotides line up with TRBD2. From germline, CDR1 is MDHEN and CDR2 SYDVKM. This CDR3 spans 15 amino acids. The V segment lost 3 bases and the J segment 8 bases; nucleotides outside the gene matches: 5. The CDR3 sequence is CASSFSLAGGDEQFF. The CDR3 coding sequence is TGTGCCAGCAGTTTTAGCCTAGCGGGAGGGGATGAGCAGTTCTTC.

The J gene is TRBJ2-2, the V gene TRBV2; unclear D gene. The CDR3 is made up of 16 amino acids. V was shortened by 5 bases and J by 3 bases, with 16 bases between the two germline ends. Germline V gene sequence: CDR1 SNHLY, CDR2 FYNNEI. CDR3 amino acids: CASSPTLGWDTGELFF. The DNA for the CDR3 is TGTGCCAGCAGTCCCACGCTAGGTTGGGACACCGGGGAGCTGTTTTTT.

The chain is built from TRBV21-1 and TRBJ2-1; the D call in the table, TRBD2, was not verified against the DNA. TRBV21-1 is given as a pseudogene. The CDR3 contains 12 residues. CDR3 sequence reads: CASGTGYNEQFF. The CDR3 nucleotides are TGTGCCAGCGGTACGGGTTACAATGAGCAGTTCTTC.

The rearrangement uses TRBV27 and TRBJ2-1; 10 bases match TRBD2. Trimming took 3 bases from V and 10 from J; bases not matched to a gene: 6. The CDR3 is 14 amino acids. Germline V gene lookup returns CDR1 MNHEY and CDR2 SMNVEV (reference sequence). CDR3 nucleotides: TGTGCCAGCAGTTTGAGAACTAGCGGGATAGAGCAGTTCTTC. Protein: CASSLRTSGIEQFF.

The rearrangement uses TRBV6-6 and TRBJ2-7; 8 nucleotides match TRBD2. The length of the CDR3 is 14 residues. Germline CDR1 and CDR2: MNHNY and SVGAGI (reference sequence). V lost 6 bases and J lost 3; bases outside the gene matches: 7. The CDR3 protein is CASRNPGGGYEQYF. Written as DNA, the CDR3 is TGTGCCAGCAGGAATCCCGGGGGGGGCTACGAGCAGTACTTC.

CDR3 in DNA: TGTGCCACCAGCAGAGGGGAAGGGGATTTTACAGATACGCAGTATTTT. Translated: CATSRGEGDFTDTQYF. The chain joins TRBV15 to TRBJ2-3, with D possibly TRBD1 on 5 matching bases. This CDR3 comprises 16 residues. CDR1 LNHNV and CDR2 YYDKDF come from the germline V gene (reference sequence). The ends were cut back, 1 base at V and 3 bases at J, with 14 bases in the middle.

V is TRBV28 and J is TRBJ1-2, with D maybe TRBD1 (6 bases). V was clipped by 3 bases and J by 8 bases, with 16 bases between them. CDR1 is MDHEN, CDR2 SYDVKM, per germline. The CDR3 length is 14 residues. The CDR3 region has the DNA TGTGCCAGCAGTTTGGGGGGGGGCTCGGGAGGCTACACCTTC. Translating gives CASSLGGGSGGYTF.

This clone was counted a few times. The chain uses TRBV10-1 and TRBJ2-7, with TRBD2 matching over 12 bases. Germline CDR1 and CDR2: WNHNN and SYGVQD (reference sequence). The J segment lost 0 bases and the V segment lost 2 bases, leaving 5 bases of the junction unmatched. The CDR3 contains 17 residues. CDR3 sequence (DNA): TGCGCCAGCAGTGAGCATGCTAGCGGGAGGGCCTCCTACGAGCAGTACTTC. Translation: CASSEHASGRASYEQYF.